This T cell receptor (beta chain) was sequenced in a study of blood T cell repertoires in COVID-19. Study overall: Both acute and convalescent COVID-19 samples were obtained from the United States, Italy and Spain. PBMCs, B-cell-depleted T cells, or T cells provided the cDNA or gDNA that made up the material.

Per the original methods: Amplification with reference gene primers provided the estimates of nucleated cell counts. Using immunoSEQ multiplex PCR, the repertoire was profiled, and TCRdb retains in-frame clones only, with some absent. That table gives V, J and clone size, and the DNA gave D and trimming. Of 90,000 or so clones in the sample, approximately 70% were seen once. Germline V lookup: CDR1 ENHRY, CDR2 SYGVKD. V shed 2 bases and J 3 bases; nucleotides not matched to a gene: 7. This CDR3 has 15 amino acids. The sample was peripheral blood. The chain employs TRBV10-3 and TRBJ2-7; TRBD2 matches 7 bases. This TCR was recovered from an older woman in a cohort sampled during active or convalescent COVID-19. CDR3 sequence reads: CAISEELSGVYEQYF. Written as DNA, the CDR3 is TGTGCCATCAGTGAGGAACTCAGCGGGGTCTACGAGCAGTACTTC.